Listed here is a single T cell receptor (beta chain). The source of the sample is a study of PD-1 blockade in classical Hodgkin lymphoma. Some clones are missing from TCRdb's copy, which holds only in-frame ones; the method was immunoSEQ multiplex PCR. This table has 40,000 to 45,000 clones, 78% appearing once. Germline V gives CDR1 SGHNT, CDR2 YYREEE (reference sequence). Losses at the gene ends were 4 bases for V and 4 bases for J; bases not matched to a gene: 9. This CDR3 comprises 16 residues. All patients experienced relapse after autologous stem cell transplantation, and brentuximab vedotin exposure was variable.

The TCR comes from a human donor with classical Hodgkin lymphoma. The V and J genes are TRBV5-4 and TRBJ2-2; the match to TRBD1 covers 8 bases. Source: peripheral blood mononuclear cells (PBMCs), taken at baseline. The CDR3 protein is CASSRFQGAGTGELFF. CDR3 in DNA: TGTGCCAGCAGCCGGTTCCAGGGGGCAGGCACCGGGGAGCTGTTTTTT.